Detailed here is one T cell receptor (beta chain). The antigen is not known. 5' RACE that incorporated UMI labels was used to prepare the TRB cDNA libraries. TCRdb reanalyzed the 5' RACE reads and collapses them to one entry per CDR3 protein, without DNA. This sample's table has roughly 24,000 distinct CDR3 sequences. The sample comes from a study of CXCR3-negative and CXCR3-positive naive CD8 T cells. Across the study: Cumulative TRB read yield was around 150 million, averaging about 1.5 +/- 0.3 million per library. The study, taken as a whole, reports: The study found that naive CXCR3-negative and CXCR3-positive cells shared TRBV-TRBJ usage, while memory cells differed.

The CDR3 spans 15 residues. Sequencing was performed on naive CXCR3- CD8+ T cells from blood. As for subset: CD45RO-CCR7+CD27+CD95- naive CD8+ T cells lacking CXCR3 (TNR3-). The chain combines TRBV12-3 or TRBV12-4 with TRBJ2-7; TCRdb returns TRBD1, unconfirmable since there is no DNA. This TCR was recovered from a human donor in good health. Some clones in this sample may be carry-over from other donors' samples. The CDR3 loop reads CASSLFRDTTYEQYF.